This T cell receptor beta chain appears in the sequencing data of a study of blood T cell repertoires in COVID-19. Study information: PBMCs, B-cell-depleted T cells, or T cells provided the cDNA or gDNA that made up the material.

Seattle participants joined during active infection and were tracked over time. Unmatched junction bases numbered 4, after V lost 1 base and J lost 3 bases. Germline CDR1 is SEHNR and CDR2 is FQNEAQ (reference sequence). This CDR3 spans 17 amino acids. In the original analysis: By means of reference gene primer amplification, nucleated cell counts were estimated. This table comes from immunoSEQ multiplex PCR, and its TCRdb copy is limited to in-frame clones, with some not included. The V and J calls and clone size are taken from that table; D and trimming were inferred from the DNA. This sample carries about 350,000 clones, approximately 89% of them seen once, and the ten largest clones take 3% to 4.5%.

The sample consisted of peripheral blood. The sequence derives from a woman aged 55-69 years with COVID-19, enrolled during active disease. The chain joins TRBV7-9 to TRBJ2-3; 13 bases fit TRBD2. CDR3 sequence reads: CASSLGTSGGRTDTQYF. The CDR3 nucleotides read TGTGCCAGCAGCTTAGGGACTAGCGGGGGAAGGACAGATACGCAGTATTTT. Using reference TRBV7-9 and TRBJ2-3 for the parts outside the CDR3, the full variable domain is DTGVSQNPRHKITKRGQNVTFRCDPISEHNRLYWYRQTLGQGPEFLTYFQNEAQLEKSRLLSDRFSAERPKGSFSTLEIQRTEQGDSAMYLCASSLGTSGGRTDTQYFGPGTRLTVL.